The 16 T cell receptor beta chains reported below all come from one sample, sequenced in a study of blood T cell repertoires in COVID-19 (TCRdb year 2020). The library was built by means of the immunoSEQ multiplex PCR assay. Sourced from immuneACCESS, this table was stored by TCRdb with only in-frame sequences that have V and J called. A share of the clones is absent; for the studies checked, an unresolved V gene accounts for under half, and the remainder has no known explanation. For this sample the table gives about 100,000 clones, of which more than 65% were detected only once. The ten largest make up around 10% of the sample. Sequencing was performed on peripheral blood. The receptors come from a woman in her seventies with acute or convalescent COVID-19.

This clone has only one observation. CDR3 DNA sequence: TGTGCCAGCAGTTTGGGACAGGGGGTGGCTGGCTACACCTTC. Translation: CASSLGQGVAGYTF. V and J are TRBV28 and TRBJ1-2, with TRBD1 identical over 11 bases. V lost 3 bases to trimming and J lost 7 bases; unmatched junction nucleotides: 4. The CDR3 totals 14 residues. Looked up from germline, CDR1 is MDHEN and CDR2 is SYDVKM.

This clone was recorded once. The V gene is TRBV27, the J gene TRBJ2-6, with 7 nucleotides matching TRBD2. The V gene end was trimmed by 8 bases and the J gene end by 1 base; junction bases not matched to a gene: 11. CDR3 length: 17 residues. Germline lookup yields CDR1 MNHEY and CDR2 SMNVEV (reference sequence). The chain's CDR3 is CASAGASGTSGANVLTF. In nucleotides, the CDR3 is TGTGCCAGCGCCGGAGCTAGCGGAACATCTGGGGCCAACGTCCTGACTTTC.

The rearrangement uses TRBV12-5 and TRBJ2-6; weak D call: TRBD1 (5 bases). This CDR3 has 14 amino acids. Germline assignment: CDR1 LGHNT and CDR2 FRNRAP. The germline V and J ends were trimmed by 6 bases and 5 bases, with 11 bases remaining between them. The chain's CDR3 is CASGPDSWANVLTF. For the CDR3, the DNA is TGTGCTAGTGGACCCGACAGTTGGGCCAACGTCCTGACTTTC. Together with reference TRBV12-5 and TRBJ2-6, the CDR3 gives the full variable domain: DARVTQTPRHKVTEMGQEVTMRCQPILGHNTVFWYRQTMMQGLELLAYFRNRAPLDDSGMPKDRFSAEMPDATLATLKIQPSEPRDSAVYFCASGPDSWANVLTFGAGSRLTVL.

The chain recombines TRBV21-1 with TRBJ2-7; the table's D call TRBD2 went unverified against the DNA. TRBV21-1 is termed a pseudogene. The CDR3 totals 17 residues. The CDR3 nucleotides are TGTGCCAGCAGCAAAGCATCTAGGACTAGCTCCCCCTACGAGCAGTACTTC. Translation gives CASSKASRTSSPYEQYF.

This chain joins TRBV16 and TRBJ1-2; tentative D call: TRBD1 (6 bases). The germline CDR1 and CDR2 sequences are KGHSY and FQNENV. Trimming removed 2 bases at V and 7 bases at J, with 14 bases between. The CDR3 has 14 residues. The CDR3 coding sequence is TGTGCCAGCAGCCAAGACTCGACAGGTGTTGGCTACACCTTC. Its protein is CASSQDSTGVGYTF.

CDR3 region: CATSSIRGGVTQYF. The DNA for the CDR3 is TGTGCCACCAGCAGTATTCGGGGGGGCGTGACCCAGTACTTC. The chain is built from TRBV15 and TRBJ2-5; TRBD2 agrees at 8 bases. This CDR3 has 14 residues. V dropped 3 bases and J dropped 7; count of bases not matched to a gene: 7. CDR1 LNHNV and CDR2 YYDKDF come from the germline V gene (reference sequence).

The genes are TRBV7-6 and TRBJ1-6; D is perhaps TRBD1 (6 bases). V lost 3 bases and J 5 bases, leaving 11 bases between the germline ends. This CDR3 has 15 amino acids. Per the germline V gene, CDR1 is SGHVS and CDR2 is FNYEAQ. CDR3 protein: CASSFGRGDNSPLHF. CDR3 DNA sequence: TGTGCCAGCAGCTTTGGCAGGGGCGATAATTCACCCCTCCACTTT.

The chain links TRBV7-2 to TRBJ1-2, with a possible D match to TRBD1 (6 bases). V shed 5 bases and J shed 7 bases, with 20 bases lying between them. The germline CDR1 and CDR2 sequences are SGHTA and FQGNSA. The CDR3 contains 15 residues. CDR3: CASSLGGGVVAGYTF. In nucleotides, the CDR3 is TGTGCCAGCAGCCTAGGGGGGGGTGTGGTGGCTGGCTACACCTTC.

CDR3: CASSPRDRAGGYTF. CDR3 coding DNA: TGTGCCAGCAGCCCCCGGGACAGGGCTGGTGGCTACACCTTC. The chain joins TRBV3-1 (or the pseudogene TRBV3-2) to TRBJ1-2; 9 bases line up with TRBD1. The CDR3 has 14 amino acids. The germline V gene encodes CDR1 LGHDT and CDR2 YNNKEL (reference sequence). V dropped 4 bases and J dropped 7; count of bases not matched to a gene: 7.

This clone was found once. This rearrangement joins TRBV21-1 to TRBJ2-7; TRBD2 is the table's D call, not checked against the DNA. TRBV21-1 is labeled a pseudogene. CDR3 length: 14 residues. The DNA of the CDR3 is TGTGCCAGCAGCAACCGGGACTTCTCCTACGAGCAGTACGTC. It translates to CASSNRDFSYEQYV.

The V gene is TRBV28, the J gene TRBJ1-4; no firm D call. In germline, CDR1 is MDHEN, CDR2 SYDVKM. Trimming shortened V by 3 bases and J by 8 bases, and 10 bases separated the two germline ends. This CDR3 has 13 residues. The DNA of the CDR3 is TGTGCCAGCAGTTTCACGACCGGGGAAAAACTGTTTTTT. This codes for CASSFTTGEKLFF.

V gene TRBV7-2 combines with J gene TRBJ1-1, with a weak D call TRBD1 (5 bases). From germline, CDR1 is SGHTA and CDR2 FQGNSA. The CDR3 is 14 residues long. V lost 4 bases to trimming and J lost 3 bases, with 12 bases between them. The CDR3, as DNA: TGTGCCAGCAGCTACTCAACGGGGGACACTGAAGCTTTCTTT. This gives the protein CASSYSTGDTEAFF.

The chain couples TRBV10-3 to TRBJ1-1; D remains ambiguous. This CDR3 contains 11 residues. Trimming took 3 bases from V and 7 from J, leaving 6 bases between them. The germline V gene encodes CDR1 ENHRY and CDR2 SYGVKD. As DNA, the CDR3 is TGTGCCATCAGTGATTTCAGTGAAGCTTTCTTT. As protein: CAISDFSEAFF.

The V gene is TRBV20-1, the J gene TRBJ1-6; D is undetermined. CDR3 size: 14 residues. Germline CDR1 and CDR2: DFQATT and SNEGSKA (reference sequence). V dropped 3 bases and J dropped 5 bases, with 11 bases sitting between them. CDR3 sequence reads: CSASVIRDNSPLHF. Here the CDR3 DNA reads TGCAGTGCTAGTGTAATAAGAGATAATTCACCCCTCCACTTT.

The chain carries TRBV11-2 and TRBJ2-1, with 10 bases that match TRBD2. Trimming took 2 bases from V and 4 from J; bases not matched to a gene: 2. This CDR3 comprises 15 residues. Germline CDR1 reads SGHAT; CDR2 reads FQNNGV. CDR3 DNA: TGTGCCAGCAGCTTATCGACTAGCGGGTACAATGAGCAGTTCTTC. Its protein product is CASSLSTSGYNEQFF. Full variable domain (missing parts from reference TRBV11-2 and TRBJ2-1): EAGVAQSPRYKIIEKRQSVAFWCNPISGHATLYWYQQILGQGPKLLIQFQNNGVVDDSQLPKDRFSAERLKGVDSTLKIQPAKLEDSAVYLCASSLSTSGYNEQFFGPGTRLTVL.

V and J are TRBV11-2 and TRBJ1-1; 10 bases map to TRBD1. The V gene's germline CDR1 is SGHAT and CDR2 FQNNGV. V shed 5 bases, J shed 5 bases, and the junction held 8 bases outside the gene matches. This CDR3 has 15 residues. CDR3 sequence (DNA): TGTGCCAGCAGCCCAAGGACAGGGGGAGAGACTGAAGCTTTCTTT. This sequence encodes CASSPRTGGETEAFF.